This T cell receptor beta chain is drawn from a study of control samples from healthy donors and cancer patients (dated by TCRdb to 2018 to 2020). Library preparation was by the immunoSEQ multiplex PCR assay. What TCRdb holds here is the immuneACCESS table cut down to in-frame rearrangements. Part of the clones is not present; checked against another copy, under half of the missing clones reflect an unresolved V gene, and the others are unexplained. The sample table records some 130,000 clones; roughly 92% of these occur just once. The ten largest clonotypes hold around 11% of the sample. From cysteine to phenylalanine, the CDR3 is 13 amino acids long. Here the CDR3 DNA is all that survives: 39 bases in frame from base 1. V drops 0 bases and J drops 6 bases, leaving 9 bases in between. The germline V gene gives CDR1 as SGHTS and CDR2 as YDEGEE. This clone was recorded once. Its antigen is currently not known. Base qualities are missing; no much larger clone stands one base away.

Sequenced: blood. The sequence was collected from a young man in good health. The rearranged segments are TRBV5-8 and TRBJ1-2; no D gene call is confident. The CDR3 is CASSLAKLDGYTF. The nucleotide sequence is given as TGTGCCAGCAGCTTGGCAAAACTAGATGGCTACACCTTC. The variable domain in full, with residues beyond the CDR3 obtained from the reference TRBV5-8 and TRBJ1-2 genes, is EAGVTQSPTHLIKTRGQQATLRCSPISGHTSVYWYQQALGLGLQFLLWYDEGEERNRGNFPPRFSGRQFPNYSSELNVNALELEDSALYLCASSLAKLDGYTFGSGTRLTVV.